One and the same sample provided the 32 T cell receptor beta chains below, sequenced in a study of post-analysis software for immune sequencing data. Study-wide findings and caveats: Patients used roughly five TRBV segments, including TRBV5-6, TRBV5-1 and TRBV20-1, more often than controls.

Tagging with unique molecular identifiers was a feature of the TCR beta cDNA libraries. TCRdb used MiXCR to reprocess the PCR reads, holding one entry per CDR3 protein. The table includes some 690,000 distinct CDR3 sequences, 55% to 70% detected once. No antigens are known for them. Sequencing was done on a sample of blood. These TCRs come from a girl aged 2-10 years with multiple sclerosis.

This chain connects TRBV20-1 to TRBJ1-6; TRBD1 agrees at 7 bases. The CDR3 runs 15 residues. Trimming at V came to 1 base and at J to 9 bases, leaving 9 bases not matched to a gene. The germline V gene has CDR1 DFQATT and CDR2 SNEGSKA (reference sequence). The CDR3 nucleotides are TGCAGTGCTAGAGTCGAACAGGGGATTGTTTCACCCCTCCACTTT. Translating it yields CSARVEQGIVSPLHF.

This rearrangement joins TRBV20-1 to TRBJ1-1; no firm D call. In germline, CDR1 is DFQATT, CDR2 SNEGSKA (reference sequence). The CDR3 extends over 11 amino acids. The germline V and J ends were trimmed by 6 bases and 1 base, with 6 bases remaining between them. The CDR3 region is CSAPRNTEAFF. CDR3 bases: TGCAGTGCACCCAGGAACACTGAAGCTTTCTTT.

This chain links TRBV5-5 with TRBJ2-1, with D unclear. Germline values: CDR1 SGHKS, CDR2 YYEKEE (reference sequence). The length of the CDR3 is 15 residues. Trimming took off 6 bases at V and 0 bases at J, with 13 bases between the two ends. CDR3 coding DNA: TGTGCCAGCACCCGGGCCGTAAGCTCCTACAATGAGCAGTTCTTC. Translating it yields CASTRAVSSYNEQFF.

The rearrangement uses TRBV7-3 and TRBJ2-7; possibly TRBD1 for D (5 bases). Germline V lookup: CDR1 SGHTA, CDR2 FQGTGA. Trimming removed 5 bases from V and 7 bases from J, with 15 bases in between. There are 13 residues in the CDR3. The CDR3 nucleotides are TGTGCCAGCAGCCCTACCCCCAGGGCAGAGCAGTACTTC. Translated, it gives CASSPTPRAEQYF.

This chain joins TRBV29-1 and TRBJ1-2, with D hard to call. Looked up from germline, CDR1 is SQVTM and CDR2 is ANQGSEA. This CDR3 region has 12 residues. V lost 4 bases and J lost 8, with 14 bases in between. The CDR3 DNA follows: TGCAGCGTTGTGCAGCAACCTTTGGGCTACACCTTC. Amino acids: CSVVQQPLGYTF. The variable domain in full, completed from reference TRBV29-1 and TRBJ1-2, reads SAVISQKPSRDICQRGTSLTIQCQVDSQVTMMFWYRQQPGQSLTLIATANQGSEATYESGFVIDKFPISRPNLTFSTLTVSNMSPEDSSIYLCSVVQQPLGYTFGSGTRLTVV.

J is TRBJ2-5 and V is TRBV5-1; D possibly uses TRBD1 or TRBD2 (5 bases each). V dropped 3 bases and J dropped 2 bases, with 14 bases sitting between them. Germline V gene sequence: CDR1 SGHRS, CDR2 YFSETQ. The CDR3 is 15 residues long. The CDR3 reads CASSYTGRGQETQYF. The CDR3 DNA follows: TGCGCCAGCAGCTATACGGGACGGGGACAAGAGACCCAGTACTTC.

The J gene is TRBJ2-7, the V gene TRBV5-1, with 10 bases identical to TRBD2. This CDR3 has 14 residues. CDR1 SGHRS and CDR2 YFSETQ come from the germline V gene. After removal of 3 bases from V and 4 bases from J, the junction contained 4 bases not matched to a gene. CDR3 sequence reads: CASSSWTSGYEQYF. In DNA form, the CDR3 reads TGCGCCAGCAGCTCTTGGACTAGCGGTTACGAGCAGTACTTC.

The genes are TRBV12-3 or TRBV12-4 and TRBJ1-5, with D tentatively TRBD1 (6 bases). CDR3 size: 15 residues. Trimming left V 3 bases short and J 0 bases short, with 9 bases between. The CDR3 DNA is TGTGCCAGCAGTTTGTCAGGGGATAGCAATCAGCCCCAGCATTTT. The encoded protein is CASSLSGDSNQPQHF.

The V gene is TRBV5-1, the J gene TRBJ2-1; D may be TRBD2 (6 bases). Per germline, CDR1 SGHRS and CDR2 YFSETQ. The V and J ends lost 2 bases and 4 bases respectively, with 13 bases between them. The CDR3 runs to 15 residues. CDR3 DNA: TGCGCCAGCAGCTTCGGCGCGGGACCTTACAATGAGCAGTTCTTC. This gives the protein CASSFGAGPYNEQFF.

The rearrangement uses TRBV7-6 and TRBJ2-1; 7 nucleotides match TRBD2. The junction had 9 bases not matched to a gene; V was cut back by 2 bases and J by 5 bases. Germline assignment: CDR1 SGHVS and CDR2 FNYEAQ. The CDR3 has 16 residues. CDR3 sequence (DNA): TGTGCCAGCAGCTTATTACGGCCCCTAGCGGACAATGAGCAGTTCTTC. Residues: CASSLLRPLADNEQFF.

This clonotype has a handful of counts. The chain has TRBV10-2 and TRBJ2-4; D is uncertain. The CDR3 is made up of 13 amino acids. Trimming cost V 4 bases and J 6 bases, with 10 bases left between them. Germline V CDR1 and CDR2: WSHSY, SAAADI. CDR3 loop: CASSVLDPNIQYF. The CDR3 DNA reads TGCGCCAGCAGTGTCCTAGATCCAAACATTCAGTACTTC.

This clonotype has ten or more counts. This chain's CDR3 is CASSLGPSGGNEQFF. The CDR3 coding sequence is TGTGCCAGCAGCTTAGGGCCCTCAGGGGGCAATGAGCAGTTCTTC. This chain connects TRBV7-2 to TRBJ2-1; 7 bases match TRBD1. The CDR3 covers 15 residues. Germline CDR1 SGHTA, CDR2 FQGNSA. Germline trimming cut 1 base from V and 6 bases from J; bases unmatched to any gene: 6. Full variable domain (rest looked up from reference TRBV7-2 and TRBJ2-1): GAGVSQSPSNKVTEKGKDVELRCDPISGHTALYWYRQSLGQGLEFLIYFQGNSAPDKSGLPSDRFSAERTGGSVSTLTIQRTQQEDSAVYLCASSLGPSGGNEQFFGPGTRLTVL.

This chain links TRBV2 with TRBJ2-4; TRBD1 might be the D (6 bases). The J call is in doubt because the DNA end fits TRBJ2-7 better. This CDR3 region has 13 residues. Germline V gives CDR1 SNHLY, CDR2 FYNNEI. Here the CDR3 DNA reads TGTGCCAGCAAGCGGACAGCTACCTACGAGCAGTACTTC. Translated, it gives CASKRTATYEQYF.

V is TRBV28 and J is TRBJ2-4; no reliable D call. The length of the CDR3 is 14 residues. V was pared by 1 base and J by 9 bases, with 13 bases between. Germline CDR1 is MDHEN and CDR2 is SYDVKM. CDR3 loop: CASSLSSGRSIQYF. CDR3 in DNA: TGTGCCAGCAGTTTATCCTCCGGAAGGAGCATTCAGTACTTC. The full variable domain, rest sourced from reference TRBV28 and TRBJ2-4, is DVKVTQSSRYLVKRTGEKVFLECVQDMDHENMFWYRQDPGLGLRLIYFSYDVKMKEKGDIPEGYSVSREKKERFSLILESASTNQTSMYLCASSLSSGRSIQYFGAGTRLSVL.

This clonotype was seen a single time. V gene TRBV20-1 combines with J gene TRBJ2-3; tentative D call: TRBD1 (6 bases). The ends were cut back, 6 bases at V and 2 bases at J, with 30 bases in the middle. CDR1 and CDR2 (germline): DFQATT, SNEGSKA (reference sequence). This CDR3 contains 19 residues. The CDR3 sequence is CSAQGSPTRGSGNTDTQYF. Written as DNA, the CDR3 is TGCAGTGCACAGGGATCACCTACTCGAGGGAGCGGAAACACAGATACGCAGTATTTT.

The rearrangement joins TRBV7-6 to TRBJ2-3; 8 nucleotides match TRBD2. The germline gives CDR1 SGHVS, CDR2 FNYEAQ. J was trimmed by 1 base and V by 5 bases; bases with no gene match: 8. The CDR3 has 16 residues. Here the CDR3 reads CASSPSERGRTDTQYF. The DNA of the CDR3 is TGTGCCAGCAGCCCTAGCGAGCGGGGGCGCACAGATACGCAGTATTTT.

This clonotype was counted only a few times. J is TRBJ2-3 and V is TRBV6-4; tentatively, D is TRBD1 (6 bases). The V gene's germline CDR1 is MRHNA and CDR2 SNTAGT. This CDR3 is 15 amino acids long. V was trimmed by 3 bases and J by 2 bases, leaving 12 bases between them. CDR3: CASSELGAVTDTQYF. CDR3 bases: TGTGCCAGCAGTGAACTGGGGGCAGTCACAGATACGCAGTATTTT.

The chain links TRBV7-9 to TRBJ2-5, with D perhaps TRBD1 or TRBD2 (5 bases each). CDR1 is SEHNR and CDR2 is FQNEAQ in the germline V gene (reference sequence). The CDR3 sequence is 15 residues long. The V end was cut by 5 bases, the J end by 5 bases, with 18 bases between. Here the CDR3 reads CASSPPGTMGETQYF. CDR3 in DNA: TGTGCCAGCAGCCCCCCCGGGACCATGGGGGAGACCCAGTACTTC. Looking up the rest from reference TRBV7-9 and TRBJ2-5 gives the full variable domain: DTGVSQNPRHKITKRGQNVTFRCDPISEHNRLYWYRQTLGQGPEFLTYFQNEAQLEKSRLLSDRFSAERPKGSFSTLEIQRTEQGDSAMYLCASSPPGTMGETQYFGPGTRLLVL.

The chain uses TRBV20-1 and TRBJ2-1, with 10 bases matching TRBD2. V lost 8 bases, J lost 9 bases, and 10 bases stayed unmatched. This CDR3 region has 13 residues. Germline values: CDR1 DFQATT, CDR2 SNEGSKA (reference sequence). Written as DNA, the CDR3 is TGCAGTAGCGGGAGGGCCGACGAAGGTGAGCAGTTCTTC. This sequence encodes CSSGRADEGEQFF.

This sequence joins TRBV4-1 and TRBJ2-7; weak D call: TRBD2 (5 bases). The germline V and J ends were trimmed by 1 base and 11 bases, with 12 bases remaining between them. Looked up from germline, CDR1 is MGHRA and CDR2 is YSYEKL. The CDR3 extends over 12 amino acids. CDR3 bases: TGCGCCAGCAGCCAAGTCTTAGGAGGCGAGTACTTC. This sequence encodes CASSQVLGGEYF.

This clonotype appeared once. The V gene is TRBV7-3, the J gene TRBJ2-1; D is possibly TRBD1 (6 bases). CDR1 is SGHTA and CDR2 is FQGTGA in the germline V gene. The CDR3 loop spans 16 amino acids. The V end lost 3 bases, the J end lost 7 bases, and 19 bases lay between the germline ends. The CDR3 coding sequence is TGTGCCAGCAGCTTGGGGGCGTTAACGGAGCATAATGAGCAGTTCTTC. It is translated as CASSLGALTEHNEQFF.

This rearrangement joins TRBV30 to TRBJ1-1; TRBD1 agrees at 8 bases. The CDR3 has 14 residues. V lost 5 bases, J lost 5 bases, and 10 bases stayed unmatched. Germline CDR1 and CDR2: GTSNPN and SVGIG (reference sequence). This chain's CDR3 is CAWDPRTGRTEAFF. CDR3 coding DNA: TGTGCCTGGGACCCTCGGACAGGGAGGACTGAAGCTTTCTTT.

The chain uses TRBV12-3 or TRBV12-4 and TRBJ1-2; TRBD1 might be the D (5 bases). V was shortened by 5 bases and J by 5 bases, with 12 bases between the two germline ends. The CDR3 loop spans 13 amino acids. CDR3 sequence reads: CASSPGTLYGYTF. The CDR3 DNA reads as TGTGCCAGCAGTCCCGGGACTCTTTATGGCTACACCTTC.

This chain connects TRBV7-6 to TRBJ2-2; D is undetermined. The germline V and J ends were trimmed by 1 base and 5 bases, with 8 bases remaining between them. Germline values: CDR1 SGHVS, CDR2 FNYEAQ. The CDR3 covers 14 residues. The CDR3: CASSLGSETGELFF. CDR3 coding DNA: TGTGCCAGCAGCTTAGGGTCCGAAACCGGGGAGCTGTTTTTT.

This clonotype was detected only once. The chain recombines TRBV12-3 or TRBV12-4 with TRBJ2-3; 13 bases agree with TRBD2. The V segment lost 3 bases and the J segment 3 bases; nucleotides outside the gene matches: 3. This CDR3 has 16 residues. CDR3 in amino acids: CASSFGLAGVTDTQYF. CDR3 nucleotides: TGTGCCAGCAGTTTCGGACTAGCGGGGGTAACAGATACGCAGTATTTT.

The chain carries TRBV7-2 and TRBJ1-2; TRBD1 matches at 10 bases. The CDR3 totals 19 residues. Trimming cost V 3 bases and J 6 bases; bases outside gene matches: 19. The germline V gene has CDR1 SGHTA and CDR2 FQGNSA. The DNA of the CDR3 is TGTGCCAGCAGCTTTAGCCCCCCGGGACAGGGGTCCTCCCTTAATGGCTACACCTTC. This codes for CASSFSPPGQGSSLNGYTF.

This clonotype was seen ten or more times. The chain links TRBV5-1 to TRBJ2-4, with 11 bases fitting TRBD2. V lost 2 bases to trimming and J lost 2 bases; unmatched junction nucleotides: 9. The germline CDR1 and CDR2 sequences are SGHRS and YFSETQ. This CDR3 region has 18 residues. For the CDR3, the DNA is TGCGCCAGCAGCTTATATCCCGGGACTAGCGGCTCCAAAAACATTCAGTACTTC. It translates to CASSLYPGTSGSKNIQYF.

There are a few counts of this clonotype. In nucleotides, the CDR3 is TGCAGCGTTCGGACAGGGCTCTCCTACGAGCAGTACTTC. This encodes CSVRTGLSYEQYF. The V gene is TRBV29-1, the J gene TRBJ2-7, with TRBD1 matching 8 bases. CDR1 and CDR2 from the germline V gene are SQVTM and ANQGSEA. The CDR3 has 13 residues. V shed 5 bases, J shed 0 bases, and the junction held 3 bases outside the gene matches.

The chain recombines TRBV29-1 with TRBJ2-1, with 14 nucleotides matching TRBD2. The CDR3 length is 16 residues. V trimming: 1 base; J trimming: 5 bases; junction bases outside the gene matches: 4. Germline V lookup: CDR1 SQVTM, CDR2 ANQGSEA. The chain's CDR3 is CSVEGGLAGGNNEQFF. Written as DNA, the CDR3 is TGCAGCGTTGAAGGAGGACTAGCGGGGGGAAACAATGAGCAGTTCTTC.

A few counts support this clonotype. The chain carries TRBV12-3 or TRBV12-4 and TRBJ2-7, with 7 positions matching TRBD1. With 8 bases clipped from V and 9 bases from J, the junction kept 13 bases outside the gene matches. The CDR3 has 13 amino acids. The DNA for the CDR3 is TGTGCCAGCTCCCGAGACAGGGTTGCAGGGCAGTACTTC. Translating it yields CASSRDRVAGQYF.

The V gene is TRBV20-1, the J gene TRBJ1-1, with D unresolved. Germline CDR1 is DFQATT and CDR2 is SNEGSKA (reference sequence). V shed 4 bases and J shed 0 bases, with 12 bases lying between them. CDR3 length equals 14 residues. Written as DNA, the CDR3 is TGCAGTGCTAATCGACGGAACCTGAACACTGAAGCTTTCTTT. The encoded protein is CSANRRNLNTEAFF.

V is TRBV7-9 and J is TRBJ1-2, with D perhaps matching TRBD1 (6 bases). Deletions cut 10 bases from V and 3 bases from J, with 21 bases between. Germline CDR1 reads SEHNR; CDR2 reads FQNEAQ (reference sequence). This CDR3 region has 15 residues. This CDR3 reads CATRPNRGTDYGYTF. The DNA of the CDR3 is TGTGCCACCAGACCCAATAGGGGGACGGACTATGGCTACACCTTC.